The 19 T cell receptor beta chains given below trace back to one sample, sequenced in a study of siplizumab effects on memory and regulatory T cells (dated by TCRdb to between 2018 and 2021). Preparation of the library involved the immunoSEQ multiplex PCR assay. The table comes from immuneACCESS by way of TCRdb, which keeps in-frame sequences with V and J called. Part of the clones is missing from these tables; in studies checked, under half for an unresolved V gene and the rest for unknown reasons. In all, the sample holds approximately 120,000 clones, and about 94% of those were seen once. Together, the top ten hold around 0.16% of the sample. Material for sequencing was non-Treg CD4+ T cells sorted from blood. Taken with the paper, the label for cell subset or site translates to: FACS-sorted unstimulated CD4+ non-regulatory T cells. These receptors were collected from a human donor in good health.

CDR3 coding DNA: TGTGCCAGCAGTTACCCGACCTTAGACAGGGTCTATGGCTACACCTTC. Amino acid sequence: CASSYPTLDRVYGYTF. The chain links TRBV6-5 to TRBJ1-2; the match to TRBD1 covers 7 bases. Germline V gene data show CDR1 as MNHEY and CDR2 as SVGAGI. V lost 2 bases to trimming and J lost 4 bases; unmatched junction nucleotides: 10. The CDR3 has 16 amino acids.

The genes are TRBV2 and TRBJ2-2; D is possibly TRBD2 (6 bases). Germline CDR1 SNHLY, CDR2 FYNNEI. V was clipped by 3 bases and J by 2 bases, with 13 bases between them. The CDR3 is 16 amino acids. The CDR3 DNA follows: TGTGCCAGCAGTGACGAGGGACTCCGAAACACCGGGGAGCTGTTTTTT. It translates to CASSDEGLRNTGELFF.

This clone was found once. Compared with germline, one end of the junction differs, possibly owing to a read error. CDR3 in DNA: TGTGCCAGCAGCCCCCTGGGGGGCCATTCTGGGGATTTT. Amino acid sequence: CASSPLGGHSGDF. The chain employs TRBV7-2 and TRBJ2-3; tentatively, D is TRBD1 or TRBD2 (6 bases each). Germline assignment: CDR1 SGHTA and CDR2 FQGNSA. The CDR3 has 13 residues. Filled out from reference TRBV7-2 and TRBJ2-3, the complete variable domain reads GAGVSQSPSNKVTEKGKDVELRCDPISGHTALYWYRQSLGQGLEFLIYFQGNSAPDKSGLPSDRFSAERTGGSVSTLTIQRTQQEDSAVYLCASSPLGGHSGDFGPGTRLTVL.

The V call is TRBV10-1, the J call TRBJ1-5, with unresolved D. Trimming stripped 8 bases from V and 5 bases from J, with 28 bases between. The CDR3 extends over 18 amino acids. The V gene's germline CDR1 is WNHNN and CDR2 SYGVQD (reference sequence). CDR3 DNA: TGCGCCAGCTCCACTGGACGGAGCCCACCCCTTTATGATCAGCCCCAGCATTTT. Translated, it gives CASSTGRSPPLYDQPQHF.

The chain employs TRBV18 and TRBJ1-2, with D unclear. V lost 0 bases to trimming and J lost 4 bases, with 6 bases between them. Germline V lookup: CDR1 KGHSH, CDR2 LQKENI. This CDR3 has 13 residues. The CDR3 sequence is CASSPPTVYGYTF. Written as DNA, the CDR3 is TGTGCCAGCTCACCACCCACGGTCTATGGCTACACCTTC.

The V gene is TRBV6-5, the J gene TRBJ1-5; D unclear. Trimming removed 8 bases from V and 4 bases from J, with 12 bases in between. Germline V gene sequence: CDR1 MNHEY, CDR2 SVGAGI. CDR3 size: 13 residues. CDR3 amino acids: CASAAGINQPQHF. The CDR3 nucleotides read TGTGCCAGCGCTGCAGGTATTAATCAGCCCCAGCATTTT.

The CDR3: CASSHDRGDGYTF. In nucleotides, the CDR3 is TGTGCCAGCAGTCACGACAGGGGGGATGGCTACACCTTC. The chain couples TRBV27 to TRBJ1-2; TRBD1 matches 9 bases. CDR3 length: 13 amino acids. Germline V gene data show CDR1 as MNHEY and CDR2 as SMNVEV (reference sequence). V lost 5 bases, J lost 6 bases, and 4 bases stayed unmatched.

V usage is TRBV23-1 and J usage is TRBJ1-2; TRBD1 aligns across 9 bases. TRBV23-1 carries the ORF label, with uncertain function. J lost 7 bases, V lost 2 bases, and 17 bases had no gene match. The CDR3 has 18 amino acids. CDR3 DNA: TGCGCCAGCAGTCAAGAATTGGAGGTTACAGGGGGCGGGGGTGGCTACACCTTC. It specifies CASSQELEVTGGGGGYTF.

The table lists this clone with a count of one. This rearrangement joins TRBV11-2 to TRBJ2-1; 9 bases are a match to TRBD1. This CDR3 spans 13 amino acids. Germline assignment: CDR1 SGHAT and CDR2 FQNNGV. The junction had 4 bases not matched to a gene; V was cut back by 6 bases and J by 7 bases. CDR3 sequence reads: CASSFDRGNEQFF. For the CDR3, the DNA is TGTGCCAGCAGTTTTGACAGGGGGAATGAGCAGTTCTTC. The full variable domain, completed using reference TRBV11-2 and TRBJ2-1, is EAGVAQSPRYKIIEKRQSVAFWCNPISGHATLYWYQQILGQGPKLLIQFQNNGVVDDSQLPKDRFSAERLKGVDSTLKIQPAKLEDSAVYLCASSFDRGNEQFFGPGTRLTVL.

For the CDR3, the DNA is TGTGCCAGCAGCACACAGGGAAGCACTGAAGCTTTCTTT. This encodes CASSTQGSTEAFF. The V and J genes are TRBV7-2 and TRBJ1-1, with D possibly being TRBD1 (6 bases). V lost 5 bases and J 4 bases, leaving 11 bases between the germline ends. CDR3 size: 13 residues. The germline V gene has CDR1 SGHTA and CDR2 FQGNSA.

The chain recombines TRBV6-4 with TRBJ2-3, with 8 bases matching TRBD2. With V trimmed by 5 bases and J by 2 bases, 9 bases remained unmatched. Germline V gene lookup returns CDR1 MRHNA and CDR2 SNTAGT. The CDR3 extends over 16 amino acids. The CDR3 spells CASSSQAGAVTDTQYF. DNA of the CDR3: TGTGCCAGCAGTAGCCAAGCGGGGGCGGTCACAGATACGCAGTATTTT.

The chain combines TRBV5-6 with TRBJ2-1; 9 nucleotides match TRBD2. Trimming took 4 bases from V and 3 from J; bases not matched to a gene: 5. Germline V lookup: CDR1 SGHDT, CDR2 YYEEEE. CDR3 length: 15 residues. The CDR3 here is CASSRGGAVYNEQFF. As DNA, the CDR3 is TGTGCCAGCAGCCGCGGGGGGGCGGTCTACAATGAGCAGTTCTTC.

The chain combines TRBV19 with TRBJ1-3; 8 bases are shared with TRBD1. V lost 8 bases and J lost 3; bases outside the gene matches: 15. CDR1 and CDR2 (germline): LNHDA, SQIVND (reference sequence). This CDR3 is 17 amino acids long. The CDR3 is CASRKNPTGAGGNTIYF. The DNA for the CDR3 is TGTGCCAGTCGAAAGAACCCGACAGGGGCAGGTGGAAACACCATATATTTT. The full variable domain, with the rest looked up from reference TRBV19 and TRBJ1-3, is DGGITQSPKYLFRKEGQNVTLSCEQNLNHDAMYWYRQDPGQGLRLIYYSQIVNDFQKGDIAEGYSVSREKKESFPLTVTSAQKNPTAFYLCASRKNPTGAGGNTIYFGEGSWLTVV.

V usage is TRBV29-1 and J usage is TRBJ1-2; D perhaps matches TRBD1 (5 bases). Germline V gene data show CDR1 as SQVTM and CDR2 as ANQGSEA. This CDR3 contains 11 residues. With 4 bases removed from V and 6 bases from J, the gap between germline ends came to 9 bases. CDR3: CSVGGVDGYTF. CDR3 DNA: TGCAGCGTTGGAGGGGTGGATGGCTACACCTTC.

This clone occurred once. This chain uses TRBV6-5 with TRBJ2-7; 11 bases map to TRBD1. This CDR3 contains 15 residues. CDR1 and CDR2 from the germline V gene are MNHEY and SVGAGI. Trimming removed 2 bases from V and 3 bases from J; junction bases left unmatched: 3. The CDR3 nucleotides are TGTGCCAGCAGTTACGCGGGACAGGGGGTCTACGAGCAGTACTTC. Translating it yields CASSYAGQGVYEQYF.

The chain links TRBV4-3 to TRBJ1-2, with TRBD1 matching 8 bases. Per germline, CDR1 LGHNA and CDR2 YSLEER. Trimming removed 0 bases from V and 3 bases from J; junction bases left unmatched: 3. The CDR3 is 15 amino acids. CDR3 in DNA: TGCGCCAGCAGCCAAGATGCAGGGGGCTACTATGGCTACACCTTC. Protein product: CASSQDAGGYYGYTF.

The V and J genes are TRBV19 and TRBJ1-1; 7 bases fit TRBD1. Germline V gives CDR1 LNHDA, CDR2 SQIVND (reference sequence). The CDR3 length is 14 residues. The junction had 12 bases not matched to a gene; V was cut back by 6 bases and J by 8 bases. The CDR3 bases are TGTGCCAGTAGCTACTACAGGGGAGGCCGAGAAGCTTTCTTT. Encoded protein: CASSYYRGGREAFF. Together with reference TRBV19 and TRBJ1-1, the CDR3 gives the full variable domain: DGGITQSPKYLFRKEGQNVTLSCEQNLNHDAMYWYRQDPGQGLRLIYYSQIVNDFQKGDIAEGYSVSREKKESFPLTVTSAQKNPTAFYLCASSYYRGGREAFFGQGTRLTVV.

CDR3 residues: CAISESGGGSNQPQHF. The CDR3 coding sequence is TGTGCCATCAGTGAGTCCGGGGGCGGAAGCAATCAGCCCCAGCATTTT. The gene calls are TRBV10-3 and TRBJ1-5; possible D gene TRBD1, 6 bases. Germline V CDR1 and CDR2: ENHRY, SYGVKD. The V gene lost 0 bases and the J gene lost 1 base, with 10 bases spanning the gap. This CDR3 spans 16 amino acids.

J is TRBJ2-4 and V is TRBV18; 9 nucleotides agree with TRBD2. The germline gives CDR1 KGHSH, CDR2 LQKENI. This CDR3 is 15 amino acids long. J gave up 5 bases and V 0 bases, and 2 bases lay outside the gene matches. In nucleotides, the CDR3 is TGTGCCAGCTCACCACCCAGCGGGGGGCAAAACATTCAGTACTTC. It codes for CASSPPSGGQNIQYF.